This TCR beta chain derives from a study of T-cell memory formation after mild COVID-19. Across the whole study: Largely donor-specific sequence clusters came from a couple of donors.

Germline CDR1 reads LGHNA; CDR2 reads YNFKEQ. This CDR3 region has 17 residues. Trimming shortened V by 1 base and J by 0 bases, and 14 bases separated the two germline ends. A 5'RACE reaction primed in the constant segment made cDNA libraries of TCR alpha and TCR beta, and these carried sample barcodes and UMIs. TCRdb re-derived calls from the 5' RACE reads in MiXCR, one entry per CDR3 protein. The sample records 250,000 to 300,000 distinct CDR3 sequences, about 15% being singletons. The V call is TRBV4-2, the J call TRBJ2-3; D is perhaps TRBD1 or TRBD2 (6 bases each). Sequencing was performed on PBMCs or a T cell subset sorted from them (not recorded which). The TCR comes from a man aged 18 to 30 who had mild COVID-19 (a few samples of this study predate the infection). Cell type and time point are not known. CDR3 nucleotides: TGTGCCAGCAGCCAAGGGGGGGCGGGCCAGAGCACAGATACGCAGTATTTT. Protein sequence: CASSQGGAGQSTDTQYF.